The 7 T cell receptor beta chains reported below all come from one sample, sequenced in a study of CD8 T cells in ankylosing spondylitis. In TCRdb, the 5' RACE reads were re-called with MiXCR into one record per CDR3 protein. Of hundreds of thousands of distinct CDR3 sequences listed, over 9.5% are singletons. Notes on the study in general: One TCR beta motif, made up of roughly eight highly homologous variants, appeared characteristic of ankylosing spondylitis blood.

What these receptors recognize is not known. The sequencing input was blood, either unsorted or a sorted T cell fraction (not recorded which). The receptors derive from a male donor with ankylosing spondylitis.

This clonotype was observed many times. The chain joins TRBV5-6 to TRBJ2-1; D gene unclear. The germline CDR1 and CDR2 sequences are SGHDT and YYEEEE. V lost 1 base, J lost 7 bases, and 9 bases lay in between. The length of the CDR3 is 13 residues. The CDR3 spells CASSLRARNEQFF. The CDR3 DNA reads TGTGCCAGCAGCTTGCGTGCGCGGAATGAGCAGTTCTTC.

This chain uses TRBV9 with TRBJ2-7; 7 bases line up with TRBD1. V gave up 0 bases and J gave up 0 bases; unmatched junction bases: 3. The CDR3 length is 15 residues. Per the germline V gene, CDR1 is SGDLS and CDR2 is YYNGEE. This CDR3 is CASSVGGQVSYEQYF. The CDR3 DNA is TGTGCCAGCAGCGTAGGAGGACAGGTCTCCTACGAGCAGTACTTC.

This clonotype has only a few counts. J is TRBJ2-2 and V is TRBV20-1, with 9 bases fitting TRBD2. The CDR3 runs to 13 residues. From germline, CDR1 is DFQATT and CDR2 SNEGSKA (reference sequence). The J segment lost 7 bases and the V segment lost 3 bases, leaving 3 bases of the junction unmatched. The CDR3 loop is CSARRGGLGELFF. In DNA, the CDR3 is TGCAGTGCTAGGCGGGGGGGCCTCGGGGAGCTGTTTTTT.

The table lists this clonotype with a few counts. V is TRBV5-1 and J is TRBJ2-3, with TRBD1 matching over 7 bases. This CDR3 region has 14 residues. Trimming at V came to 4 bases and at J to 4 bases, leaving 6 bases not matched to a gene. Germline CDR1 and CDR2: SGHRS and YFSETQ. CDR3 bases: TGCGCCAGCAGCCTACAGGGGTGGTCAGATACGCAGTATTTT. This translates into CASSLQGWSDTQYF. Full variable domain (missing parts from reference TRBV5-1 and TRBJ2-3): KAGVTQTPRYLIKTRGQQVTLSCSPISGHRSVSWYQQTPGQGLQFLFEYFSETQRNKGNFPGRFSGRQFSNSRSEMNVSTLELGDSALYLCASSLQGWSDTQYFGPGTRLTVL.

This clonotype was counted between two and nine times. The J gene is TRBJ1-6, the V gene TRBV6-1, with a tentative D call TRBD1 (5 bases). The CDR3 is 16 residues long. V was trimmed by 6 bases and J by 7 bases, leaving 19 bases between them. Germline V CDR1 and CDR2: MNHNS, SASEGT. Here the CDR3 DNA reads TGTGCCAGCAGCGGGAGTCCGGCGTACAGGAATTCACCCCTCCACTTT. It is translated as CASSGSPAYRNSPLHF.

This clonotype was detected only a few times. The CDR3 DNA follows: TGTGCCAGCAGTGTACTGCCGGGAGAGATCGAGCAGTACTTC. Amino acids: CASSVLPGEIEQYF. The chain joins TRBV12-3 or TRBV12-4 to TRBJ2-7; tentatively, D is TRBD2 (6 bases). The CDR3 extends over 14 amino acids. V lost 5 bases, J lost 6 bases, and 17 bases lay in between.

This chain joins TRBV6-1 and TRBJ1-2, with D unresolved. Trimming took off 6 bases at V and 3 bases at J, with 14 bases between the two ends. The V gene's germline CDR1 is MNHNS and CDR2 SASEGT. CDR3 size: 14 residues. In nucleotides, the CDR3 is TGTGCCAGCAGCCAATGGGAGGAGGACTATGGCTACACCTTC. This gives the protein CASSQWEEDYGYTF.